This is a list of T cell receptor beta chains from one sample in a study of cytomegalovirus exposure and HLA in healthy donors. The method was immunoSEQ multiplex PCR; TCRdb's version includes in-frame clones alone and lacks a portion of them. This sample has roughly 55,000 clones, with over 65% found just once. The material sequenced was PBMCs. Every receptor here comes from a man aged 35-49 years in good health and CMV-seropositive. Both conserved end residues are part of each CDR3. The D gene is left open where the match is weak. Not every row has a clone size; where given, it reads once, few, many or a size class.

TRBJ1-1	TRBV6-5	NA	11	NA	CASNLQGEAFF	TGTGCCAGCAACCTACAGGGCGAAGCTTTCTTT
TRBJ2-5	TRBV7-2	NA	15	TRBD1	CASSSRRDRGETQYF	TGTGCCAGCAGCTCACGGAGGGACAGGGGGGAGACCCAGTACTTC
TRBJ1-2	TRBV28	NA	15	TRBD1	CASSSPGQGGYGYTF	TGTGCCAGCAGTTCACCGGGACAGGGAGGGTATGGCTACACCTTC
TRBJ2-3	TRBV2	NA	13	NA	CASLSGDTDTQYF	TGTGCCAGCCTATCGGGGGACACAGATACGCAGTATTTT
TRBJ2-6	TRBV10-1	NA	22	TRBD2	CASREGLAGGPFFDAGANVLTF	TGCGCCAGCAGGGAGGGACTAGCGGGGGGGCCCTTCTTTGATGCCGGGGCCAACGTCCTGACTTTC
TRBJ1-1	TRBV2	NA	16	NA	CASSVGGVGKNTEAFF	TGTGCCAGCAGTGTAGGGGGGGTAGGGAAAAACACTGAAGCTTTCTTT
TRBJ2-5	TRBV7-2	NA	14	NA	CASSLVSQKETQYF	TGTGCCAGCAGCTTAGTTTCACAGAAAGAGACCCAGTACTTC
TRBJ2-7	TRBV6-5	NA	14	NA	CASSQARLSYEQYF	TGTGCCAGCAGCCAGGCGCGTCTCTCCTACGAGCAGTACTTC
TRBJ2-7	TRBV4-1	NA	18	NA	CASSQEAEVPYTPYEQYF	TGCGCCAGCAGCCAAGAAGCTGAGGTCCCCTACACCCCCTACGAGCAGTACTTC
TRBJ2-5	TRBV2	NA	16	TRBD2	CASSAGGAGLGGTQYF	TGTGCCAGCAGTGCGGGAGGGGCAGGTTTAGGGGGGACCCAGTACTTC
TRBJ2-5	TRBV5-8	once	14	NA	CASSLELRQETQYF	TGTGCCAGCAGCTTGGAGCTGAGGCAAGAGACCCAGTACTTC
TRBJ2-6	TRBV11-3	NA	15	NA	CASSLEASGANVLTF	TGTGCCAGCAGCTTAGAGGCCTCTGGGGCCAACGTCCTGACTTTC
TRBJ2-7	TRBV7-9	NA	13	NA	CASSPFSSYEQYF	TGTGCCAGCAGCCCTTTCTCCTCCTACGAGCAGTACTTC
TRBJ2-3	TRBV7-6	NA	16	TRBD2	CASTLLLAGGLDTQYF	TGTGCCAGCACTCTACTACTAGCGGGGGGTTTAGATACGCAGTATTTT
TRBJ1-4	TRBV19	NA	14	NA	CASSKGKDGEKLFF	TGTGCCAGTAGTAAGGGGAAGGATGGAGAAAAACTGTTTTTT
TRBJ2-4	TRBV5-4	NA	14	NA	CASSPIGGNNIQYF	TGTGCCAGCAGCCCAATTGGAGGCAATAACATTCAGTACTTC
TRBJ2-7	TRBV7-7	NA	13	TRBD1	CASSRDRESEQYF	TGTGCTAGCAGCCGGGACAGGGAGTCCGAGCAGTACTTC
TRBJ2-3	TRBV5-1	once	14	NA	CASSSRTTTDTQYF	TGCGCCAGCAGCTCTAGGACTACCACAGATACGCAGTATTTT
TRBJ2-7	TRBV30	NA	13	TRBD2	CAWGSGGAYEQYF	TGTGCTTGGGGGAGCGGGGGGGCCTACGAGCAGTACTTC
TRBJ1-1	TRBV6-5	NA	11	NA	CASSSSGQAFF	TGTGCCAGCAGTTCTAGCGGGCAAGCTTTCTTT
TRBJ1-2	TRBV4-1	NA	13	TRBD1	CASSQGDRGAYTF	TGCGCCAGCAGCCAAGGTGACAGGGGGGCCTACACCTTC
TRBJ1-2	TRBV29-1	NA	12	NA	CSVEGGGDGYTF	TGCAGCGTTGAAGGGGGCGGGGATGGCTACACCTTC
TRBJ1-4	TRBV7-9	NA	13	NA	CASSLQGWEKLFF	TGTGCCAGCAGCTTGCAGGGTTGGGAAAAACTGTTTTTT
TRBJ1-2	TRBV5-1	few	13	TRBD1	CASSLGQENGYTF	TGCGCCAGCAGCTTAGGACAGGAAAATGGCTACACCTTC
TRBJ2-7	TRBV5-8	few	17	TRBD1	CASSLYPGQGGFYEQYF	TGTGCCAGCAGCTTGTACCCGGGACAGGGAGGCTTCTACGAGCAGTACTTC
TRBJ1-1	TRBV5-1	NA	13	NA	CASSLDRYSEAFF	TGCGCCAGCAGCCTAGACAGGTACTCGGAAGCTTTCTTT
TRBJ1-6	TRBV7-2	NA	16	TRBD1	CASSLNGRGQNSPLHF	TGTGCCAGCAGCTTAAACGGCAGGGGGCAAAATTCACCCCTCCACTTT
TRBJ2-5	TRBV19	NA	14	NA	CASSKQVNSETQYF	TGTGCCAGTAGTAAACAGGTCAACTCGGAGACCCAGTACTTC
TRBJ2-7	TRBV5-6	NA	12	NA	CASSTNSYEQYF	TGTGCCAGCAGCACTAACTCCTACGAGCAGTACTTC
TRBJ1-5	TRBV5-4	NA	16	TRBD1	CASSTGGGQANQPQHF	TGTGCCAGCAGCACAGGTGGGGGACAGGCCAATCAGCCCCAGCATTTT
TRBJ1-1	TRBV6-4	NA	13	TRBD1	CASRRGPDTEAFF	TGTGCCAGCAGAAGGGGGCCGGACACTGAAGCTTTCTTT
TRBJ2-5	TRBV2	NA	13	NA	CASSRQVQETQYF	TGTGCCAGCAGTAGGCAGGTGCAAGAGACCCAGTACTTC
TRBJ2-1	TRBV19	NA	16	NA	CASSRLLAGSYNEQFF	TGTGCCAGTAGCCGACTTTTGGCGGGCTCCTACAATGAGCAGTTCTTC
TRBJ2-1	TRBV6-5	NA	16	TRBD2	CASSYSSGGAGDEQFF	TGTGCCAGCAGTTACTCCAGCGGGGGGGCCGGGGATGAGCAGTTCTTC
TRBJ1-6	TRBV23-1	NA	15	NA	CASSHPGSCRSPLHF	TGCGCCAGCAGTCATCCGGGAAGCTGTAGGTCACCCCTCCACTTT
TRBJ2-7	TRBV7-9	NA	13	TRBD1	CASSGDRAYEQYF	TGTGCCAGCAGCGGGGACAGGGCCTACGAGCAGTACTTC
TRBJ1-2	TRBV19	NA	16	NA	CASTPGGGVLNYGYTF	TGTGCCAGTACCCCCGGGGGAGGGGTCCTTAACTATGGCTACACCTTC
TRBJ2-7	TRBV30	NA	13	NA	CAWSRRRENEQYF	TGTGCCTGGAGCCGGAGGAGGGAAAACGAGCAGTACTTC
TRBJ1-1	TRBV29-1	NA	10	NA	CSDLSNAAFF	TGCAGCGACCTATCTAATGCAGCTTTCTTT
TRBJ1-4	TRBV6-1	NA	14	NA	CASSAGTTNEKLFF	TGTGCCAGCAGTGCAGGGACAACTAATGAAAAACTGTTTTTT
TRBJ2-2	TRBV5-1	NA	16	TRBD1	CASSFQGAVNTGELFF	TGCGCCAGCAGCTTTCAGGGGGCCGTGAACACCGGGGAGCTGTTTTTT
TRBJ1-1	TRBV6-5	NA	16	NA	CASSYGRDIRGTEAFF	TGTGCCAGCAGTTACGGGAGGGACATCAGGGGCACTGAAGCTTTCTTT
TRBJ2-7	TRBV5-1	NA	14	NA	CASRSGGLSYEQYF	TGCGCCAGCAGATCCGGCGGACTCTCCTACGAGCAGTACTTC
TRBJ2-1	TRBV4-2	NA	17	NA	CASSQDALSGPSPEQFF	TGTGCCAGCAGCCAAGATGCGTTGAGCGGGCCATCGCCCGAGCAGTTCTTC
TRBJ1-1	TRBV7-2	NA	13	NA	CASTPTRVAEAFF	TGTGCCAGCACCCCAACCCGAGTTGCGGAAGCTTTCTTT
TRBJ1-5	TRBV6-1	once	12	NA	CASQGPGEPQHF	TGTGCCAGTCAGGGCCCTGGTGAGCCCCAGCATTTT